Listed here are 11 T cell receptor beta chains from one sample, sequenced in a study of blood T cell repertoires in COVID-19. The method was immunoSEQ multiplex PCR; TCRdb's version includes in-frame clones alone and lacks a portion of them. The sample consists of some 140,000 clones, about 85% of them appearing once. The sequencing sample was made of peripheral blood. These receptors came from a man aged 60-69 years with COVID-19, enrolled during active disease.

For the CDR3, the DNA is TGTGCCAGCAGTAAAAATCCGAACTCGGGCTACGAGCAGTACTTC. This codes for CASSKNPNSGYEQYF. The chain is built from TRBV6-5 and TRBJ2-7, with D unresolved. CDR3 size: 15 residues. V shed 5 bases and J shed 3 bases, with 17 bases lying between them. Germline V gene data show CDR1 as MNHEY and CDR2 as SVGAGI.

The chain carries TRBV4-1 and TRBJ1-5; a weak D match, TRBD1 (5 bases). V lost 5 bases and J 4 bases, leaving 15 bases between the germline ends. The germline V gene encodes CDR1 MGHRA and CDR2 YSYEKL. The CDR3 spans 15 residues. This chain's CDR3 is CASSTYTPGNQPQHF. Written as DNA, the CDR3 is TGCGCCAGCAGCACTTACACCCCAGGGAATCAGCCCCAGCATTTT.

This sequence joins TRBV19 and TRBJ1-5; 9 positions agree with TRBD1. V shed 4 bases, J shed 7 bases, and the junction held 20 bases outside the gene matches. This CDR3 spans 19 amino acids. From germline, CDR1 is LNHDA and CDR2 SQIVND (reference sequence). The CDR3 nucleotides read TGTGCCAGTAGTAGTCAACTCAGGACAGGGGCCGTGTCGGGGCAGCCCCAGCATTTT. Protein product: CASSSQLRTGAVSGQPQHF.

The CDR3 region is CASRSGTGHSPLHF. The CDR3 region has the DNA TGTGCCAGCAGATCCGGGACAGGGCATTCACCCCTCCACTTT. The genes are TRBV6-5 and TRBJ1-6, with 9 bases fitting TRBD1. Unmatched junction bases numbered 5, after V lost 6 bases and J lost 8 bases. Germline lookup yields CDR1 MNHEY and CDR2 SVGAGI. This CDR3 region has 14 residues.

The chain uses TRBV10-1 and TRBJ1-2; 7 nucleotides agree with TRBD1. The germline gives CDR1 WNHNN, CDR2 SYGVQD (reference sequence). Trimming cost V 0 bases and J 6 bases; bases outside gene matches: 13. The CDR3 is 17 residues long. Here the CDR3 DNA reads TGCGCCAGCAGTGAGTCGAGGTGGAAGACAGGGCCAGATGGCTACACCTTC. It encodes CASSESRWKTGPDGYTF.

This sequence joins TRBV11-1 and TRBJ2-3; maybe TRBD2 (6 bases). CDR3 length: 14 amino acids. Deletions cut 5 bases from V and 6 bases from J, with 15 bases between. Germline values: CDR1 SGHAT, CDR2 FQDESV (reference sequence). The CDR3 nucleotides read TGTGCCAGCAGCCCACGACTAGAAGTTGATACGCAGTATTTT. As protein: CASSPRLEVDTQYF.

The CDR3 sequence: CASSRTGSGADTQYF. CDR3 sequence (DNA): TGTGCCAGCAGCCGAACAGGGAGCGGAGCAGATACGCAGTATTTT. J is TRBJ2-3 and V is TRBV6-2 or TRBV6-3, with D maybe TRBD1 (6 bases). V dropped 6 bases and J dropped 4 bases, with 17 bases sitting between them. The germline V gene has CDR1 MNHEY and CDR2 SVGEGT. This CDR3 contains 15 residues.

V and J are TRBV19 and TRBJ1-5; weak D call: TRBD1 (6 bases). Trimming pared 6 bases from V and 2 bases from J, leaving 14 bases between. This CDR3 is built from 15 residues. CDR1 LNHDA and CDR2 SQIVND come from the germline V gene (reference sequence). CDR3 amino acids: CASRNQGLGNQPQHF. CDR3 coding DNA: TGTGCCAGTAGAAATCAGGGGTTAGGCAATCAGCCCCAGCATTTT.

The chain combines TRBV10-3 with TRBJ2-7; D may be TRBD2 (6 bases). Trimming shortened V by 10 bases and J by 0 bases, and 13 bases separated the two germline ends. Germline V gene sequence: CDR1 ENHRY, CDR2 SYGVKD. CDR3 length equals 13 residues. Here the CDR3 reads CATGTPSSYEQYF. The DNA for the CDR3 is TGTGCCACCGGGACTCCGAGCTCCTACGAGCAGTACTTC.

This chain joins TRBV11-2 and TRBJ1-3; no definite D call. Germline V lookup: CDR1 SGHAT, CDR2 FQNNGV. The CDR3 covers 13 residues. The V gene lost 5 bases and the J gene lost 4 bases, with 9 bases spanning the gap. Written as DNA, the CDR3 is TGTGCCAGCAGCCTGACTTACGGAAACACCATATATTTT. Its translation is CASSLTYGNTIYF.

The chain's CDR3 is CASSLSQGSDTQYF. CDR3 DNA: TGTGCCAGCAGCTTGAGTCAGGGCTCAGATACGCAGTATTTT. The V and J genes are TRBV7-2 and TRBJ2-3; a possible D gene is TRBD1 (5 bases). Per the germline V gene, CDR1 is SGHTA and CDR2 is FQGNSA. CDR3 length: 14 residues. V lost 3 bases to trimming and J lost 4 bases, with 11 bases between them.